These 27 T cell receptor beta chains originate from one sample sequenced in a study of neoadjuvant nivolumab and ipilimumab in lung cancer. This table comes from immunoSEQ multiplex PCR, and its TCRdb copy is limited to in-frame clones, with some not included. Found here are some 500 clones, less than 95% of them singletons; the top ten hold around 3.2%. The sequenced sample was tumor tissue, obtained before neoadjuvant nivolumab, alone or with ipilimumab. These receptors were obtained from an adult with non-small cell lung cancer. Some clones in this sample may be carry-over from other donors' samples.

V usage is TRBV20-1 and J usage is TRBJ1-1, with TRBD1 matching over 7 bases. This CDR3 comprises 11 residues. V was pared by 6 bases and J by 5 bases, with 3 bases of the junction left unmatched. Per germline, CDR1 DFQATT and CDR2 SNEGSKA (reference sequence). The CDR3 spells CSAETGTEAFF. In DNA, the CDR3 is TGCAGTGCAGAGACAGGGACTGAAGCTTTCTTT.

This clone was seen just once. The rearrangement joins TRBV15 to TRBJ2-1, with D perhaps given as TRBD1 or TRBD2 (5 bases each). Trimming cost V 5 bases and J 5 bases, with 13 bases left between them. Germline values: CDR1 LNHNV, CDR2 YYDKDF (reference sequence). This CDR3 spans 14 amino acids. CDR3 sequence reads: CATSGWDRNNEQFF. CDR3 sequence (DNA): TGTGCCACCAGCGGATGGGACCGTAACAATGAGCAGTTCTTC. Supplemented by reference TRBV15 and TRBJ2-1, the full variable domain reads DAMVIQNPRYQVTQFGKPVTLSCSQTLNHNVMYWYQQKSSQAPKLLFHYYDKDFNNEADTPDNFQSRRPNTSFCFLDIRSPGLGDTAMYLCATSGWDRNNEQFFGPGTRLTVL.

The chain uses TRBV7-3 and TRBJ2-1; a weak D match, TRBD2 (5 bases). Germline CDR1 SGHTA, CDR2 FQGTGA. The CDR3 has 15 amino acids. V lost 5 bases to trimming and J lost 0 bases, with 11 bases between them. DNA for the CDR3: TGTGCCAGCAGCCAAGGACTGCACTCCTACAATGAGCAGTTCTTC. Translated: CASSQGLHSYNEQFF.

The chain joins TRBV29-1 to TRBJ2-1; D unclear. The V end lost 8 bases, the J end lost 6 bases, and 11 bases lay between the germline ends. Germline V CDR1 and CDR2: SQVTM, ANQGSEA. The CDR3 runs 11 residues. The CDR3 reads CSTLSGNEQFF. Written as DNA, the CDR3 is TGCAGCACCTTGTCAGGCAATGAGCAGTTCTTC.

This clone was seen just once. The J gene is TRBJ2-7, the V gene TRBV6-1; the match to TRBD2 covers 12 bases. Germline lookup yields CDR1 MNHNS and CDR2 SASEGT. CDR3 length equals 14 residues. Trimming removed 5 bases from V and 5 bases from J; junction bases left unmatched: 4. CDR3 loop: CASSRLAGENEQYF. The DNA of the CDR3 is TGTGCCAGCAGTAGACTAGCGGGGGAGAACGAGCAGTACTTC.

This clone was seen once. This chain uses TRBV7-8 with TRBJ2-5, with TRBD2 identical over 9 bases. Trimming at V came to 4 bases and at J to 5 bases, leaving 11 bases not matched to a gene. The CDR3 extends over 16 amino acids. Germline CDR1 is SGHVS and CDR2 is FQNEAQ. CDR3 coding DNA: TGTGCCAGCAGCTACGGCGTGCGGGAGGGCCGGGAGACCCAGTACTTC. Protein: CASSYGVREGRETQYF.

The V and J genes are TRBV5-6 and TRBJ2-2, with a tentative D call TRBD2 (5 bases). This CDR3 region has 14 residues. The V gene's germline CDR1 is SGHDT and CDR2 YYEEEE. Trimming took off 4 bases at V and 8 bases at J, with 15 bases between the two ends. The CDR3 DNA reads as TGTGCCAGCAGCCGAGGGCGCCCGGCGGGGGAGCTGTTTTTT. Translated, it gives CASSRGRPAGELFF.

The rearrangement links TRBV11-2 to TRBJ2-1; D perhaps matches TRBD2 (6 bases). The V end was cut by 1 base, the J end by 6 bases, with 10 bases between. Germline V lookup: CDR1 SGHAT, CDR2 FQNNGV. The CDR3 loop spans 14 amino acids. As DNA, the CDR3 is TGTGCCAGCAGCTTAGGCTTAGCGGTCAATGAGCAGTTCTTC. Translating it yields CASSLGLAVNEQFF.

This chain links TRBV27 with TRBJ2-1; 10 bases fit TRBD1. J lost 8 bases, V lost 1 base, and 8 bases had no gene match. The germline V gene has CDR1 MNHEY and CDR2 SMNVEV (reference sequence). The CDR3 sequence is 16 residues long. The CDR3 loop is CASSLYGTGVADEQFF. The CDR3 region has the DNA TGTGCCAGCAGTTTATACGGGACAGGGGTTGCGGATGAGCAGTTCTTC.

The chain links TRBV11-2 to TRBJ2-7, with 10 bases aligning to TRBD2. Germline assignment: CDR1 SGHAT and CDR2 FQNNGV. This CDR3 comprises 16 residues. V lost 4 bases, J lost 2 bases, and 8 bases stayed unmatched. The CDR3 spells CASSYPEAGGPYEQYF. CDR3 nucleotide sequence: TGTGCCAGCAGCTACCCCGAAGCGGGAGGGCCCTACGAGCAGTACTTC. The whole variable domain, remainder taken from reference TRBV11-2 and TRBJ2-7, is EAGVAQSPRYKIIEKRQSVAFWCNPISGHATLYWYQQILGQGPKLLIQFQNNGVVDDSQLPKDRFSAERLKGVDSTLKIQPAKLEDSAVYLCASSYPEAGGPYEQYFGPGTRLTVT.

With regard to this clone: The junction departs from the called germline gene at one end, perhaps through a read error. The V and J genes are TRBV19 and TRBJ2-3; TRBD1 matches 8 bases. CDR1 is LNHDA and CDR2 is SQIVND in the germline V gene (reference sequence). The CDR3 consists of 14 residues. DNA of the CDR3: TGTGCCAGTAGTCCAGGACAGGGCACGGATACGCAGTATTTT. Its translation is CASSPGQGTDTQYF.

V usage is TRBV5-1 and J usage is TRBJ2-7, with TRBD1 as a possible D gene (5 bases). The germline CDR1 and CDR2 sequences are SGHRS and YFSETQ. The CDR3 loop spans 14 amino acids. V lost 5 bases, J lost 5 bases, and 17 bases lay in between. The CDR3: CASSKGWGDDEQYF. The CDR3 nucleotides are TGCGCCAGCAGTAAAGGATGGGGCGATGACGAGCAGTACTTC. Complete variable domain (other parts from reference TRBV5-1 and TRBJ2-7): KAGVTQTPRYLIKTRGQQVTLSCSPISGHRSVSWYQQTPGQGLQFLFEYFSETQRNKGNFPGRFSGRQFSNSRSEMNVSTLELGDSALYLCASSKGWGDDEQYFGPGTRLTVT.

The chain employs TRBV7-2 and TRBJ2-1, with D possibly being TRBD1 or TRBD2 (6 bases each). V lost 7 bases, J lost 7 bases, and 23 bases lay in between. Germline values: CDR1 SGHTA, CDR2 FQGNSA. This CDR3 comprises 16 residues. CDR3: CASTPGGSVGGNEQFF. For the CDR3, the DNA is TGTGCCAGCACCCCCGGGGGCTCCGTTGGGGGGAATGAGCAGTTCTTC. Looking up the rest from reference TRBV7-2 and TRBJ2-1 gives the full variable domain: GAGVSQSPSNKVTEKGKDVELRCDPISGHTALYWYRQSLGQGLEFLIYFQGNSAPDKSGLPSDRFSAERTGGSVSTLTIQRTQQEDSAVYLCASTPGGSVGGNEQFFGPGTRLTVL.

The gene calls are TRBV19 and TRBJ2-7; TRBD1 or TRBD2 may be the D gene (5 bases each). The V and J ends lost 5 bases and 2 bases respectively, with 13 bases between them. The CDR3 consists of 14 residues. From germline, CDR1 is LNHDA and CDR2 SQIVND (reference sequence). The CDR3 reads CASSPEGSAYEQYF. The DNA of the CDR3 is TGTGCCAGTAGTCCCGAGGGGAGCGCCTACGAGCAGTACTTC.

The CDR3: CASSPYRFMNTEAFF. The CDR3 region has the DNA TGTGCCAGCTCGCCATACAGGTTCATGAACACTGAAGCTTTCTTT. The V gene is TRBV18, the J gene TRBJ1-1; maybe TRBD1 (5 bases). V was clipped by 6 bases and J by 0 bases, with 14 bases between them. Germline-derived CDR1 and CDR2 are KGHSH and LQKENI. This CDR3 has 15 amino acids.

In this sample, this clone turned up once. This chain links TRBV5-1 with TRBJ2-1; D ambiguous. The CDR3 contains 13 residues. The ends were cut back, 0 bases at V and 3 bases at J, with 4 bases in the middle. CDR1 SGHRS and CDR2 YFSETQ come from the germline V gene. The CDR3 here is CASSLVGYNEQFF. The DNA for the CDR3 is TGCGCCAGCAGCTTGGTCGGCTACAATGAGCAGTTCTTC.

V is TRBV28 and J is TRBJ1-3; no clear D gene. The V end was cut by 3 bases, the J end by 0 bases, with 15 bases between. Looked up from germline, CDR1 is MDHEN and CDR2 is SYDVKM. The CDR3 is made up of 17 amino acids. The CDR3 is CASSLGGSAHSGNTIYF. CDR3 DNA sequence: TGTGCCAGCAGTTTGGGTGGGAGCGCCCACTCTGGAAACACCATATATTTT.

The rearrangement links TRBV27 to TRBJ2-1, with no clear D. The germline CDR1 and CDR2 sequences are MNHEY and SMNVEV (reference sequence). The V and J ends lost 11 bases and 4 bases respectively, with 12 bases between them. CDR3 length: 12 amino acids. The CDR3 coding sequence is TGTGCCTCCACCAACGCATACAATGAGCAGTTCTTC. The encoded protein is CASTNAYNEQFF.

The rearrangement uses TRBV7-9 and TRBJ1-5, with D tentatively TRBD1 (6 bases). CDR3 length: 14 amino acids. Trimming left V 8 bases short and J 1 base short, with 12 bases between. Germline V CDR1 and CDR2: SEHNR, FQNEAQ (reference sequence). Here the CDR3 DNA reads TGTGCCAGCGCTCATGGGGGCAGCAATCAGCCCCAGCATTTT. It encodes CASAHGGSNQPQHF.

This clone was seen once. This chain connects TRBV19 to TRBJ2-1, with no clear D. V shed 5 bases and J shed 7 bases, with 9 bases lying between them. The CDR3 length is 12 residues. CDR1 is LNHDA and CDR2 is SQIVND in the germline V gene (reference sequence). The CDR3 DNA reads TGTGCCAGTAGTGTGTCCCGTAATGAGCAGTTCTTC. Encoded protein: CASSVSRNEQFF.

The J gene is TRBJ2-1, the V gene TRBV10-2; 9 bases line up with TRBD2. The junction had 3 bases not matched to a gene; V was cut back by 3 bases and J by 6 bases. This CDR3 has 14 amino acids. The germline CDR1 and CDR2 sequences are WSHSY and SAAADI. CDR3 in amino acids: CASSDLAGSNEQFF. As DNA, the CDR3 is TGCGCCAGCAGTGATCTAGCGGGATCCAATGAGCAGTTCTTC.

The V call is TRBV13, the J call TRBJ1-2, with unresolved D. CDR3 length: 13 residues. The germline gives CDR1 PRHDT, CDR2 FYEKMQ (reference sequence). Between the trimmed V and J ends, which lost 1 base and 8 bases, there was a span of 11 bases. DNA of the CDR3: TGTGCCAGCAGCTTAGTGTTGATGGGCGGCTACACCTTC. The encoded protein is CASSLVLMGGYTF.

J is TRBJ1-3 and V is TRBV4-1; D gene unclear. CDR1 is MGHRA and CDR2 is YSYEKL in the germline V gene. V was trimmed by 2 bases and J by 1 base, leaving 9 bases between them. The CDR3 contains 15 residues. The CDR3 nucleotides read TGCGCCAGCAGCCAAACGGAGGTATCTGGAAACACCATATATTTT. This gives the protein CASSQTEVSGNTIYF.

The chain carries TRBV6-1 and TRBJ2-2; 8 nucleotides align to TRBD1. CDR1 MNHNS and CDR2 SASEGT come from the germline V gene. This CDR3 region has 15 residues. Unmatched junction bases numbered 10, after V lost 6 bases and J lost 7 bases. This CDR3 is CASRSTDRGIGELFF. CDR3 sequence (DNA): TGTGCCAGCAGAAGTACCGACAGGGGTATCGGGGAGCTGTTTTTT.

This clone was detected only once. The V call is TRBV10-2, the J call TRBJ2-2; 10 nucleotides line up with TRBD1. V was clipped by 8 bases and J by 1 base; unmatched bases: 13. This CDR3 region has 18 residues. Germline V gives CDR1 WSHSY, CDR2 SAAADI. For the CDR3, the DNA is TGCGCCAGCTCATCCCCAGGGACAGGGGTTGAGAACACCGGGGAGCTGTTTTTT. Translated, it gives CASSSPGTGVENTGELFF.

This sequence joins TRBV27 and TRBJ2-6, with D perhaps TRBD1 or TRBD2 (5 bases each). Trimming took off 6 bases at V and 5 bases at J, with 11 bases between the two ends. The CDR3 sequence is 14 residues long. Looked up from germline, CDR1 is MNHEY and CDR2 is SMNVEV (reference sequence). This CDR3 is CASRGTARANVLTF. The CDR3 bases are TGTGCCAGCAGAGGGACGGCACGGGCCAACGTCCTGACTTTC.

J is TRBJ2-3 and V is TRBV10-3, with 14 bases fitting TRBD2. J lost 1 base, V lost 3 bases, and 6 bases had no gene match. Germline lookup yields CDR1 ENHRY and CDR2 SYGVKD. There are 18 residues in the CDR3. For the CDR3, the DNA is TGTGCCATCAGTGATGGGACTAGCGGGAGCCTCGGCACAGATACGCAGTATTTT. The encoded protein is CAISDGTSGSLGTDTQYF.